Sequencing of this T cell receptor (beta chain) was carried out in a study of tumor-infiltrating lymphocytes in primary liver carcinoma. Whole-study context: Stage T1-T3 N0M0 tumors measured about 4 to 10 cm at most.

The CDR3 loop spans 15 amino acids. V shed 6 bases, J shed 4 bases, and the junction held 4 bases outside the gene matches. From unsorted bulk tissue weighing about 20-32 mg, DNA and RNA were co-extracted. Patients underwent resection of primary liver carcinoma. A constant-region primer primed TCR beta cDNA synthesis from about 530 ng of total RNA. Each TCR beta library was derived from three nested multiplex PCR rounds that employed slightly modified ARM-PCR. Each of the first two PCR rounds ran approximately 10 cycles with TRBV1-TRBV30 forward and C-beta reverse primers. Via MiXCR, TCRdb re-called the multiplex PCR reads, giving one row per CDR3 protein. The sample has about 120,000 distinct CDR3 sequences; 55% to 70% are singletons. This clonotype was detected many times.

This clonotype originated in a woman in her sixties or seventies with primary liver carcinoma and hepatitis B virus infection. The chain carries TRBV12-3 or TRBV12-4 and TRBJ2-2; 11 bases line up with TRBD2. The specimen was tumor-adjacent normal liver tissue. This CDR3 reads CASRTSGIGTGELFF. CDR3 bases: TGTGCCAGCAGGACTAGCGGGATCGGCACCGGGGAGCTGTTTTTT.